These 6 T cell receptor beta chains share one sample of origin, sequenced in a study of T cells in Graves' hyperthyroidism and ophthalmopathy. The investigators amplified TCR beta CDR3 regions from RNA transcripts. A set of HTBI primers served as the primers for a first-round RT-PCR of the TCR CDR3. TCRdb re-derived calls from the multiplex PCR reads in MiXCR, one entry per CDR3 protein. The sample comprises roughly 570,000 distinct CDR3 sequences, approximately 14% of which are singletons, and around 6.6% rests with the top ten. Sequenced material: blood. These TCRs come from a woman younger than 45 with Graves' hyperthyroidism.

This clonotype was observed many times. The chain links TRBV6-1 to TRBJ1-5, with D tentatively TRBD1 (5 bases). The CDR3 is 15 residues long. Germline loops: CDR1 MNHNS, CDR2 SASEGT. Trimming stripped 4 bases from V and 3 bases from J, with 13 bases between. Here the CDR3 reads CASSGRVGDNQPQHF. Written as DNA, the CDR3 is TGTGCCAGCAGTGGCAGGGTCGGGGACAATCAGCCCCAGCATTTT.

This clonotype was detected a few times. The rearrangement uses TRBV20-1 and TRBJ2-4, with D possibly being TRBD1 (6 bases). Trimming removed 6 bases from V and 4 bases from J, with 16 bases in between. The germline V gene has CDR1 DFQATT and CDR2 SNEGSKA (reference sequence). This CDR3 has 14 amino acids. CDR3 in amino acids: CSAAQGSAKNIQYF. CDR3 DNA sequence: TGCAGTGCCGCACAGGGTTCAGCGAAAAACATTCAGTACTTC.

A remark on this clonotype: This may come from a read error, since a much larger clone is one base off. This chain joins TRBV20-1 and TRBJ2-1; TRBD1 aligns across 9 bases. Looked up from germline, CDR1 is DFQATT and CDR2 is SNEGSKA (reference sequence). CDR3 length: 14 amino acids. The CDR3 region has the DNA TGCAATGCATGGGACAGGGATTATTTCAATGAGCAGTTCTTC. Translation gives CNAWDRDYFNEQFF.

Ten or more counts support this clonotype. The chain combines TRBV12-3 or TRBV12-4 with TRBJ2-3, with 13 bases that match TRBD2. This CDR3 region has 15 residues. J gave up 4 bases and V 6 bases, and 4 bases lay outside the gene matches. The CDR3 loop reads CASSPGLAGSDTQYF. The CDR3 nucleotides are TGTGCCAGCAGCCCGGGACTAGCGGGATCAGATACGCAGTATTTT.

The V and J genes are TRBV10-3 and TRBJ2-3; D uncertain. The CDR3 has 13 amino acids. Germline loops: CDR1 ENHRY, CDR2 SYGVKD. Trimming took 8 bases from V and 3 from J, leaving 12 bases between them. Here the CDR3 reads CAIGNPRTDTQYF. Written as DNA, the CDR3 is TGTGCCATCGGAAACCCGAGGACAGATACGCAGTATTTT.

This clonotype was counted ten times or more. The V call is TRBV5-1, the J call TRBJ1-1, with D tentatively TRBD1 (6 bases). Germline assignment: CDR1 SGHRS and CDR2 YFSETQ. Deletions cut 0 bases from V and 1 base from J, with 10 bases between. There are 15 residues in the CDR3. CDR3 sequence: CASSLESGANTEAFF. CDR3 nucleotide sequence: TGCGCCAGCAGCTTGGAATCGGGGGCGAACACTGAAGCTTTCTTT.